One T cell receptor beta chain is described in this entry. Its antigen remains unidentified. The protocol was immunoSEQ multiplex PCR, while the TCRdb copy is restricted to in-frame clones and leaves out a portion. The sample records around 550,000 clones, approximately 95% being singletons. Germline V gene sequence: CDR1 PRHDT, CDR2 FYEKMQ (reference sequence). The V segment lost 5 bases and the J segment 2 bases; nucleotides outside the gene matches: 8. This CDR3 is 15 amino acids long. Naive CD8 cells, CD45RO-negative and positively selected for CCR7, excluded terminally differentiated effector memory CD45RA+ cells. The data were obtained in a study of shared clonotypes between healthy human individuals. General study findings and limits: Investigators collected only blood, and repertoires in tissues likely differ. The authors expected sequencing depth to affect clonotype sharing among donors.

The chain combines TRBV13 with TRBJ2-5; 7 nucleotides agree with TRBD1. The receptor comes from a woman in her thirties in good health. The specimen sequenced was naive CD8+ T cells sorted from blood. The CDR3 sequence: CASSPTGKSQETQYF. CDR3 DNA: TGTGCCAGCAGCCCGACAGGGAAGTCACAAGAGACCCAGTACTTC.